This T cell receptor beta chain stems from a study of OX40 agonist ivuxolimab in advanced cancers. The data were produced by immunoSEQ multiplex PCR, yet TCRdb's version contains in-frame clones alone and is incomplete. The profile shows roughly 49,000 clones, around 84% of them singletons. The germline V gene has CDR1 MNHNY and CDR2 SVGAGI (reference sequence). This CDR3 is built from 11 residues. Comments on this clone: One end of the junction is discordant with germline, which a read error may explain.

The chain employs TRBV6-6 and TRBJ2-3, with a tentative D call TRBD1 (6 bases). This TCR came from an adult with an advanced solid tumor such as melanoma, head and neck, liver or kidney cancer. Source: CD4+ or CD8+ T cells sorted from blood, taken in a trial of the OX40 agonist ivuxolimab. The CDR3 sequence is CASSYGGPGDF. DNA of the CDR3: TGTGCCAGCAGTTATGGCGGCCCAGGGGATTTT.